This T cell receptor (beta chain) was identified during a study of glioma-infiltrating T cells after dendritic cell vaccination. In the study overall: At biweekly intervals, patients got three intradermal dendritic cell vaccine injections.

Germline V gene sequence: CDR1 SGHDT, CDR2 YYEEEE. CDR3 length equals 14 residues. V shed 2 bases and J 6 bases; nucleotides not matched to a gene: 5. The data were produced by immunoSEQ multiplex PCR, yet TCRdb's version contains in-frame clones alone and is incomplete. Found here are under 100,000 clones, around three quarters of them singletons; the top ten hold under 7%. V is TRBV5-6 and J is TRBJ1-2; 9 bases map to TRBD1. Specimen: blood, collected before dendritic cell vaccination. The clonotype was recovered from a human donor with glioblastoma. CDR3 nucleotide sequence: TGTGCCAGCAGCTTCGACAGGGGGGGACATGGCTACACCTTC. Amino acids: CASSFDRGGHGYTF.